This T cell receptor (beta chain) was recorded in a study of untreated major depressive disorder. The study's findings and limits: Only three preselected Vbeta families were compared in sequencing.

TCRdb's copy holds only in-frame clones and misses some; the assay was immunoSEQ multiplex PCR. In the table there are fewer than 30,000 clones, approximately 90% of which are singletons. Of note for this clone: Its antigen is undetermined.

Patients had taken no psychiatric medication, including antidepressants, for at least 8 weeks before enrollment. The TCR originated in a woman aged 25 to 39 with major depressive disorder. Sequenced sample: CD4+ T cells from PBMCs.

In DNA form, the CDR3 reads TGTGCCAGCAATACGGGGCTTAACACTGAAGCTTTCTTT. Its translation is CASNTGLNTEAFF. This rearrangement joins TRBV9 to TRBJ1-1; perhaps TRBD1 as D (5 bases). The V gene lost 6 bases and the J gene lost 2 bases, with 11 bases spanning the gap. Germline V gene lookup returns CDR1 SGDLS and CDR2 YYNGEE. The length of the CDR3 is 13 residues.